This entry lists 17 T cell receptor beta chains sequenced from one sample in a study of blood T cell repertoires in COVID-19. Data came from immunoSEQ multiplex PCR; TCRdb stores just in-frame clones and leaves some out. The repertoire has a few hundred thousand clones, about 90% of them found once; the top ten carry 9.5% to 13%. The material sequenced was peripheral blood. The receptors stem from a woman in her seventies with COVID-19, enrolled during active disease.

This chain connects TRBV28 to TRBJ2-1, with D possibly TRBD2 on 7 matching bases. The germline V and J ends were trimmed by 4 bases and 6 bases, with 16 bases remaining between them. The CDR3 is made up of 15 amino acids. The germline CDR1 and CDR2 sequences are MDHEN and SYDVKM. CDR3 coding DNA: TGTGCCAGCAGTTCAGAGGGGGGGCAAGTCAATGAGCAGTTCTTC. Translated: CASSSEGGQVNEQFF.

This clone is a singleton in its sample. The rearrangement uses TRBV2 and TRBJ1-3; a weak D match, TRBD1 (6 bases). The CDR3 loop spans 15 amino acids. V was pared by 6 bases and J by 0 bases, with 12 bases between. The V gene's germline CDR1 is SNHLY and CDR2 FYNNEI. The CDR3 nucleotides are TGTGCCAGCAGGGGACACCAATACTCTGGAAACACCATATATTTT. The encoded protein is CASRGHQYSGNTIYF.

This clone was counted between two and nine times. This rearrangement joins TRBV7-2 to TRBJ1-3, with TRBD1 identical over 9 bases. The CDR3 has 15 amino acids. J lost 3 bases, V lost 5 bases, and 5 bases had no gene match. The germline V gene encodes CDR1 SGHTA and CDR2 FQGNSA. CDR3 DNA sequence: TGTGCCAGCAGCCGGACAGGGGAAAGTGGAAACACCATATATTTT. It translates to CASSRTGESGNTIYF.

The chain carries TRBV2 and TRBJ1-1; D is possibly TRBD1 (5 bases). This CDR3 region has 13 residues. Germline CDR1 and CDR2: SNHLY and FYNNEI. The CDR3 region is CAFRAGMNTEAFF. The CDR3 coding sequence is TGTGCTTTTAGGGCAGGGATGAACACTGAAGCTTTCTTT.

The J gene is TRBJ2-2, the V gene TRBV5-4, with 9 bases matching TRBD1. Germline CDR1 and CDR2: SGHNT and YYREEE (reference sequence). Trimming took 0 bases from V and 5 from J; bases not matched to a gene: 5. The CDR3 runs 16 residues. The CDR3 is CASSLGGTGRTGELFF. As DNA, the CDR3 is TGTGCCAGCAGCTTGGGTGGGACAGGGAGGACCGGGGAGCTGTTTTTT.

V is TRBV6-5 and J is TRBJ1-6, with 7 positions matching TRBD1. The CDR3 consists of 13 residues. Germline V gene sequence: CDR1 MNHEY, CDR2 SVGAGI. Trimming at V came to 6 bases and at J to 6 bases, leaving 2 bases not matched to a gene. The CDR3 region is CASSGTVNSPLHF. CDR3 DNA: TGTGCCAGCAGCGGGACAGTTAATTCACCCCTCCACTTT.

V usage is TRBV6-2 or TRBV6-3 and J usage is TRBJ1-2, with D possibly TRBD1 on 6 matching bases. The V end was cut by 4 bases, the J end by 7 bases, with 13 bases between. CDR3 length: 13 residues. Germline V gene lookup returns CDR1 MNHEY and CDR2 SVGEGT. The CDR3 here is CASSLGGARGYTF. For the CDR3, the DNA is TGTGCCAGCAGTTTGGGGGGGGCCCGTGGCTACACCTTC.

The chain is built from TRBV2 and TRBJ1-2, with 9 positions matching TRBD1. After removal of 6 bases from V and 4 bases from J, the junction contained 6 bases not matched to a gene. The CDR3 loop spans 14 amino acids. CDR1 SNHLY and CDR2 FYNNEI come from the germline V gene. The CDR3 DNA is TGTGCCAGCAGCCGGACAGGGGATGGCTATGGCTACACCTTC. Translation gives CASSRTGDGYGYTF.

The table lists this clone with a count of one. The genes are TRBV6-5 and TRBJ1-1; TRBD1 agrees at 8 bases. CDR1 is MNHEY and CDR2 is SVGAGI in the germline V gene. J gave up 1 base and V 7 bases, and 5 bases lay outside the gene matches. The CDR3 runs to 14 residues. CDR3 nucleotides: TGTGCCAGCAACTCCGGGACAGGGAACACTGAAGCTTTCTTT. Translation gives CASNSGTGNTEAFF.

The chain joins TRBV5-1 to TRBJ1-2; maybe TRBD1 (5 bases). The CDR3 sequence is 14 residues long. The germline V and J ends were trimmed by 4 bases and 5 bases, with 15 bases remaining between them. In germline, CDR1 is SGHRS, CDR2 YFSETQ. The CDR3 nucleotides read TGCGCCAGCAGCATACGGACAAACTCTTATGGCTACACCTTC. It encodes CASSIRTNSYGYTF.

V and J are TRBV7-9 and TRBJ1-1; TRBD1 might be the D (6 bases). Per germline, CDR1 SEHNR and CDR2 FQNEAQ (reference sequence). V was trimmed by 1 base and J by 9 bases, leaving 15 bases between them. This CDR3 has 14 residues. CDR3 nucleotide sequence: TGTGCCAGCAGCTTAGGTACAGGGAGTCCACAAGCTTTCTTT. Protein sequence: CASSLGTGSPQAFF.

The chain recombines TRBV3-1 (or the pseudogene TRBV3-2) with TRBJ1-1, with no clear D. Deletions cut 0 bases from V and 0 bases from J, with 5 bases between. Germline V gene sequence: CDR1 LGHDT, CDR2 YNNKEL (reference sequence). This CDR3 is built from 14 residues. In DNA form, the CDR3 reads TGTGCCAGCAGCCAAGATATCCTGAACACTGAAGCTTTCTTT. Amino acids: CASSQDILNTEAFF.

This chain joins TRBV5-1 and TRBJ1-1; 7 bases agree with TRBD1. Germline CDR1 SGHRS, CDR2 YFSETQ. The CDR3 has 14 amino acids. J gave up 0 bases and V 2 bases, and 1 base lay outside the gene matches. The CDR3 coding sequence is TGCGCCAGCAGCTTAGGGACAGTGAACACTGAAGCTTTCTTT. Encoded protein: CASSLGTVNTEAFF.

J is TRBJ2-1 and V is TRBV19, with a tentative D call TRBD1 (6 bases). The CDR3 has 17 amino acids. V lost 5 bases, J lost 6 bases, and 23 bases lay in between. Germline values: CDR1 LNHDA, CDR2 SQIVND (reference sequence). The CDR3 DNA is TGTGCCAGTAGTTTACGTCCGGGGCCAAACAGGGTCAATGAGCAGTTCTTC. Residues: CASSLRPGPNRVNEQFF.

This chain connects TRBV5-1 to TRBJ2-7, with 10 bases identical to TRBD1. Germline V lookup: CDR1 SGHRS, CDR2 YFSETQ. The V gene end was trimmed by 1 base and the J gene end by 6 bases; junction bases not matched to a gene: 1. The CDR3 is made up of 13 amino acids. CDR3 region: CASSLRDRGEQYF. CDR3 bases: TGCGCCAGCAGCTTGCGGGACAGGGGCGAGCAGTACTTC.

The rearrangement joins TRBV4-3 to TRBJ2-3, with a tentative D call TRBD1 (6 bases). Trimming cost V 0 bases and J 2 bases, with 9 bases left between them. Germline loops: CDR1 LGHNA, CDR2 YSLEER. The CDR3 contains 15 residues. Here the CDR3 DNA reads TGCGCCAGCAGCCAAGAATCAGGGGACACAGATACGCAGTATTTT. This translates into CASSQESGDTDTQYF.

With respect to this clone: The same CDR3 also results from other DNA sequences found in this sample. This chain joins TRBV15 and TRBJ1-2; D is ambiguous. The CDR3 length is 15 residues. Germline V lookup: CDR1 LNHNV, CDR2 YYDKDF (reference sequence). Trimming left V 0 bases short and J 4 bases short, with 12 bases between. The chain's CDR3 is CATSRDRGSGYGYTF. The CDR3 region has the DNA TGTGCCACCAGCAGAGATAGAGGCTCGGGCTATGGCTACACCTTC.